Listed below are T cell receptor beta chains from one sample, sequenced in a study of response to subunit inactivated influenza vaccine. TCRdb independently ran MiXCR on the RT-PCR reads; one entry per CDR3 protein. The data hold 800,000 or so distinct CDR3 sequences, with around 20% observed a single time. The input for sequencing was PBMCs from blood, taken around 5 days after vaccination. The receptors were gathered from a man aged 50-60 years who received an inactivated influenza vaccine. Both conserved end residues are trimmed from each CDR3.

V	J	CDR3
TRBV29-1	TRBJ1-1	SVTQNTEAF
TRBV5-1	TRBJ2-1	ASSLRFTGRRILSNNEQF
TRBV12-3/TRBV12-4	TRBJ2-2	ASSLEGGGFGELF
TRBV10-3	TRBJ1-1	ASLRAANTEAF
TRBV5-1	TRBJ1-4	ASSLGNEKLF
TRBV6-6	TRBJ2-3	ASGGGRPDTQY
TRBV27	TRBJ2-7	ASSRGTGGREQY
TRBV28	TRBJ2-2	ASKDYANTGELF
TRBV6-2/TRBV6-3	TRBJ2-5	ASSSGTGPAETQY
TRBV20-1	TRBJ1-5	SARDGNNQPQH
TRBV11-2	TRBJ1-4	ASSFVRSATNEKLF
TRBV11-1	TRBJ2-5	ASSLRPGTSGGGETQY
TRBV5-1	TRBJ1-1	ASSLEGAPNTEAF
TRBV6-5	TRBJ1-6	ASSYSSRGQSYNSPLH
TRBV9	TRBJ2-1	ASSAPKTAGGPYNEQF
TRBV7-2	TRBJ2-1	ASNLDISLNEQF
TRBV2	TRBJ2-7	ASSEARLNYEQY
TRBV7-2	TRBJ2-5	ASSRTVRETQY
TRBV3-1	TRBJ2-1	ASSQERSQLF
TRBV20-1	TRBJ2-7	SARGHPLVYEQY
TRBV4-2	TRBJ2-1	ASSQEGAGNYNEQF
TRBV29-1	TRBJ2-5	SYEDRDKVKETQY
TRBV5-1	TRBJ2-7	ASRGEVQGTYEQY
TRBV6-2/TRBV6-3	TRBJ2-5	ASSYSPGQGKETQY
TRBV10-3	TRBJ2-5	AISGTGTETQY
TRBV15	TRBJ2-3	ATSKEKLRDSTDTQY
TRBV6-5	TRBJ1-6	ASSYFRGYNSPLH
TRBV20-1	TRBJ2-7	SARGIAGSFAGEQY
TRBV28	TRBJ2-1	ASSSTLGAEQF
TRBV9	TRBJ2-1	ASSVFPSGNEQF
TRBV7-8	TRBJ2-3	ASGSSGSIGDTQY
TRBV6-4	TRBJ2-3	ASSDEAGQHTDTQY